The 29 T cell receptor beta chains reported below all come from one sample, sequenced in a study of blood T cells in healthy people across ages. It was with a sample-barcoded 5' primer and a J-beta primer mix that a second PCR of roughly 6 to 11 cycles was run. One entry per CDR3 protein results from TCRdb running MiXCR on the 5' RACE reads. This table has 700,000 to 950,000 distinct CDR3 sequences, 55% to 75% appearing once. The sample taken for sequencing was blood. Receptor source: a man in his thirties or forties in good health.

The gene calls are TRBV29-1 and TRBJ2-5; the match to TRBD1 covers 11 bases. The J call may be faulty, since TRBJ2-7 better matches the DNA end. CDR1 and CDR2 (germline): SQVTM, ANQGSEA. The CDR3 covers 13 residues. The CDR3 region is CSVGRDRGSEQYF. DNA for the CDR3: TGCAGCGTTGGCCGGGACAGGGGGTCCGAGCAGTACTTC.

The V gene is TRBV29-1, the J gene TRBJ2-7; the D call may be TRBD1 or TRBD2 (5 bases each). There are 14 residues in the CDR3. Germline assignment: CDR1 SQVTM and CDR2 ANQGSEA. Trimming shortened V by 4 bases and J by 6 bases, and 19 bases separated the two germline ends. CDR3 bases: TGCAGCGTTGCTAGGACGGTGGGTGGGGGCGAGCAGTACTTC. Translating gives CSVARTVGGGEQYF.

This rearrangement joins TRBV6-2 or TRBV6-3 to TRBJ2-1; 9 bases align to TRBD2. Germline lookup yields CDR1 MNHEY and CDR2 SVGEGT. J gave up 0 bases and V 6 bases, and 6 bases lay outside the gene matches. The CDR3 is 16 residues long. CDR3: CASRQLAGRSYNEQFF. CDR3 nucleotide sequence: TGTGCCAGCAGGCAACTAGCGGGCCGCTCCTACAATGAGCAGTTCTTC.

This clonotype was picked up one time. The CDR3 is CSVEPGQGLKHEQFF. Here the CDR3 DNA reads TGCAGCGTTGAACCGGGACAGGGGTTGAAGCATGAGCAGTTCTTC. The chain is built from TRBV29-1 and TRBJ2-1; 10 positions match TRBD1. Per the germline V gene, CDR1 is SQVTM and CDR2 is ANQGSEA. This CDR3 spans 15 amino acids. The J segment lost 8 bases and the V segment lost 2 bases, leaving 9 bases of the junction unmatched.

This clonotype occurred once. This chain connects TRBV7-2 to TRBJ2-7, with 7 bases that match TRBD1. CDR1 and CDR2 (germline): SGHTA, FQGNSA. This CDR3 has 15 residues. The J segment lost 2 bases and the V segment lost 1 base, leaving 5 bases of the junction unmatched. The chain's CDR3 is CASSLDLQGAYEQYF. The DNA for the CDR3 is TGTGCCAGCAGCTTAGATTTGCAGGGGGCCTACGAGCAGTACTTC.

CDR3 sequence (DNA): TGTGCCAGCAGCGCGGACAGCGTTACTGAAGCTTTCTTT. Its protein product is CASSADSVTEAFF. The rearrangement uses TRBV7-6 and TRBJ1-1, with D perhaps matching TRBD1 (6 bases). There are 13 residues in the CDR3. Germline values: CDR1 SGHVS, CDR2 FNYEAQ. Trimming removed 5 bases at V and 5 bases at J, with 12 bases between.

The chain joins TRBV6-2 or TRBV6-3 to TRBJ2-3, with a possible D match to TRBD1 (5 bases). V lost 2 bases and J lost 2, with 8 bases in between. The CDR3 contains 14 residues. From germline, CDR1 is MNHEY and CDR2 SVGEGT. The CDR3 DNA follows: TGTGCCAGCAGTTACGACAGTATCACAGATACGCAGTATTTT. It codes for CASSYDSITDTQYF.

This rearrangement joins TRBV20-1 to TRBJ2-3, with D hard to call. CDR1 DFQATT and CDR2 SNEGSKA come from the germline V gene (reference sequence). The ends were cut back, 4 bases at V and 5 bases at J, with 13 bases in the middle. This CDR3 region has 13 residues. The CDR3 nucleotides are TGCAGTGCTATCAGAAGAGATTTAGATACGCAGTATTTT. This gives the protein CSAIRRDLDTQYF.

Points on this clonotype: Its ends do not fully match the called genes, so a read error is possible. The chain is built from TRBV27 and TRBJ2-7; D gene unclear. The CDR3 consists of 14 residues. Germline V gives CDR1 MNHEY, CDR2 SMNVEV (reference sequence). CDR3: CAGSPRVGPYEQYF. CDR3 coding DNA: TGTGCCGGCAGTCCCCGGGTAGGTCCCTACGAGCAGTACTTC.

The chain employs TRBV28 and TRBJ2-7; 8 bases agree with TRBD1. V lost 6 bases, J lost 3 bases, and 4 bases stayed unmatched. Germline V gene sequence: CDR1 MDHEN, CDR2 SYDVKM. This CDR3 contains 13 residues. In nucleotides, the CDR3 is TGTGCCAGCAGAAACACAGGGGGCTACGAGCAGTACTTC. Translating gives CASRNTGGYEQYF. The variable domain in full, with the rest retrieved from reference TRBV28 and TRBJ2-7, is DVKVTQSSRYLVKRTGEKVFLECVQDMDHENMFWYRQDPGLGLRLIYFSYDVKMKEKGDIPEGYSVSREKKERFSLILESASTNQTSMYLCASRNTGGYEQYFGPGTRLTVT.

This chain connects TRBV20-1 to TRBJ2-6, with 12 bases matching TRBD2. Germline CDR1 and CDR2: DFQATT and SNEGSKA (reference sequence). Losses at the gene ends were 6 bases for V and 1 base for J; bases not matched to a gene: 4. The CDR3 is made up of 16 amino acids. The CDR3 region has the DNA TGCAGTGCCCAGACTAGCGGGAGTTCTGGGGCCAACGTCCTGACTTTC. This translates into CSAQTSGSSGANVLTF.

The table lists this clonotype with a few counts. The rearrangement uses TRBV29-1 and TRBJ2-7, with 9 bases fitting TRBD1. Germline V gene lookup returns CDR1 SQVTM and CDR2 ANQGSEA. CDR3 length equals 15 residues. The trim removed 0 bases at V and 0 bases at J, leaving 3 bases unmatched. CDR3 nucleotide sequence: TGCAGCGTTGAAGACGGGACAGGGAGCTCCTACGAGCAGTACTTC. Protein: CSVEDGTGSSYEQYF.

The CDR3 is CASSDGNYEQYF. Here the CDR3 DNA reads TGTGCCAGCAGTGATGGGAATTACGAGCAGTACTTC. J is TRBJ2-7 and V is TRBV25-1; D gene unclear. This CDR3 is 12 amino acids long. Trimming stripped 3 bases from V and 4 bases from J, with 7 bases between. Looked up from germline, CDR1 is MGHDK and CDR2 is SYGVNS.

This chain joins TRBV5-1 and TRBJ2-5; TRBD1 aligns across 7 bases. From germline, CDR1 is SGHRS and CDR2 YFSETQ. Losses at the gene ends were 4 bases for V and 11 bases for J; bases not matched to a gene: 17. The CDR3 runs 15 residues. CDR3 region: CASSLNRDRGMVQYF. CDR3 nucleotides: TGCGCCAGCAGCCTTAACCGGGACAGAGGTATGGTGCAGTACTTC.

The chain couples TRBV4-1 to TRBJ1-1, with TRBD1 as a possible D gene (6 bases). The germline V gene encodes CDR1 MGHRA and CDR2 YSYEKL. V was clipped by 4 bases and J by 0 bases, with 15 bases between them. The CDR3 is 16 residues long. The CDR3 nucleotides are TGCGCCAGCAGCCCCATAGGGGGGCTCGTGAACACTGAAGCTTTCTTT. Amino acid sequence: CASSPIGGLVNTEAFF.

This clonotype was counted ten times or more. The chain links TRBV29-1 to TRBJ2-5; D may be TRBD1 or TRBD2 (5 bases each). Germline V gene lookup returns CDR1 SQVTM and CDR2 ANQGSEA. The V end lost 2 bases, the J end lost 5 bases, and 12 bases lay between the germline ends. The CDR3 has 13 residues. CDR3 region: CSVELGPSETQYF. The CDR3 bases are TGCAGCGTTGAATTGGGACCGAGCGAGACCCAGTACTTC.

The chain is built from TRBV7-2 and TRBJ2-4; perhaps D is TRBD1 or TRBD2 (5 bases each). The CDR3 runs to 13 residues. With 6 bases removed from V and 9 bases from J, the gap between germline ends came to 15 bases. The germline gives CDR1 SGHTA, CDR2 FQGNSA. CDR3 sequence (DNA): TGTGCCAGCAGTTACGGGACCGTGGCCATTCAGTACTTC. It specifies CASSYGTVAIQYF. Drawing the rest from reference TRBV7-2 and TRBJ2-4, the complete variable domain is GAGVSQSPSNKVTEKGKDVELRCDPISGHTALYWYRQSLGQGLEFLIYFQGNSAPDKSGLPSDRFSAERTGGSVSTLTIQRTQQEDSAVYLCASSYGTVAIQYFGAGTRLSVL.

V and J are TRBV20-1 and TRBJ2-7, with 7 bases aligning to TRBD2. The J segment lost 4 bases and the V segment lost 5 bases, leaving 5 bases of the junction unmatched. The CDR3 has 12 amino acids. Germline assignment: CDR1 DFQATT and CDR2 SNEGSKA (reference sequence). The CDR3 loop is CSARSGVYEQYF. The DNA for the CDR3 is TGCAGTGCTCGAAGCGGGGTTTACGAGCAGTACTTC.

The chain recombines TRBV27 with TRBJ2-1, with D perhaps assigned TRBD1 or TRBD2 (5 bases each). Gene TRBJ2-7 matches the end of the DNA better, so the J call may be wrong. CDR1 and CDR2 (germline): MNHEY, SMNVEV (reference sequence). The CDR3 is 14 residues long. The CDR3 nucleotides read TGTGCCAGCAGTTTCACCGGGACCTACAATGAGCAGTACTTC. Encoded protein: CASSFTGTYNEQYF.

This rearrangement joins TRBV13 to TRBJ1-2, with D tentatively TRBD1 (5 bases). V lost 4 bases to trimming and J lost 4 bases, with 16 bases between them. The length of the CDR3 is 15 residues. Germline CDR1 PRHDT, CDR2 FYEKMQ (reference sequence). The CDR3 DNA follows: TGTGCCAGCAGCTCTTCAGGGAGAAGGGGCTATGGCTACACCTTC. Translated, it gives CASSSSGRRGYGYTF.

The genes are TRBV20-1 and TRBJ2-1; 8 positions match TRBD2. With 6 bases clipped from V and 10 bases from J, the junction kept 14 bases outside the gene matches. The CDR3 length is 14 residues. CDR1 and CDR2 from the germline V gene are DFQATT and SNEGSKA (reference sequence). CDR3 in amino acids: CSASGGTVLEEQFF. CDR3 DNA sequence: TGCAGTGCCTCGGGGGGGACGGTCCTTGAGGAGCAGTTCTTC.

This clonotype was found a few times. V usage is TRBV28 and J usage is TRBJ2-1; D call uncertain. The length of the CDR3 is 11 residues. The V gene's germline CDR1 is MDHEN and CDR2 SYDVKM. V was pared by 7 bases and J by 8 bases, with 9 bases between. This chain's CDR3 is CASTGFDEQFF. The CDR3 region has the DNA TGTGCCAGCACCGGATTTGATGAGCAGTTCTTC.

This chain uses TRBV7-2 with TRBJ2-7, with TRBD1 matching over 8 bases. Unmatched junction bases numbered 12, after V lost 3 bases and J lost 2 bases. The V gene's germline CDR1 is SGHTA and CDR2 FQGNSA. The CDR3 length is 17 residues. The CDR3 protein is CASSFGPGQAGAYEQYF. The CDR3, as DNA: TGTGCCAGCAGCTTCGGCCCGGGACAGGCCGGGGCCTACGAGCAGTACTTC.

This chain connects TRBV4-2 to TRBJ1-1, with a tentative D call TRBD1 (5 bases). CDR1 is LGHNA and CDR2 is YNFKEQ in the germline V gene. Trimming left V 2 bases short and J 2 bases short, with 12 bases between. CDR3 size: 15 residues. CDR3: CASSQTPGGNTEAFF. Here the CDR3 DNA reads TGTGCCAGCAGCCAAACCCCTGGGGGAAACACTGAAGCTTTCTTT.

The CDR3 DNA follows: TGCAGTGCTCAGATAAACAGGGTGGGGGCCAACGTCCTGACTTTC. Its protein is CSAQINRVGANVLTF. The genes are TRBV20-1 and TRBJ2-6; D perhaps matches TRBD1 (6 bases). CDR3 length: 15 amino acids. CDR1 is DFQATT and CDR2 is SNEGSKA in the germline V gene (reference sequence). The V end was cut by 5 bases, the J end by 4 bases, with 15 bases between.

This rearrangement joins TRBV20-1 to TRBJ2-1; no firm D call. Germline loops: CDR1 DFQATT, CDR2 SNEGSKA (reference sequence). The ends were cut back, 6 bases at V and 0 bases at J, with 12 bases in the middle. CDR3 length: 14 amino acids. CDR3 DNA: TGCAGTGCCCTGGACGTAAGCTCCTACAATGAGCAGTTCTTC. Amino acids: CSALDVSSYNEQFF.

The rearrangement uses TRBV10-3 and TRBJ2-1; 16 nucleotides align to TRBD2. J was trimmed by 9 bases and V by 10 bases; bases with no gene match: 9. Germline CDR1 ENHRY, CDR2 SYGVKD. CDR3 length equals 15 residues. The CDR3: CATQGTSGGAGEQFF. Written as DNA, the CDR3 is TGTGCCACTCAAGGGACTAGCGGGGGGGCCGGTGAGCAGTTCTTC.

This clonotype has only a few counts. This chain connects TRBV6-1 to TRBJ2-1, with 12 nucleotides matching TRBD2. With V trimmed by 7 bases and J by 5 bases, 9 bases remained unmatched. From germline, CDR1 is MNHNS and CDR2 SASEGT. CDR3 length equals 16 residues. The CDR3 DNA reads TGTGCCAGCACCGAACTCCTAGCGGGAGGGAACAATGAGCAGTTCTTC. This gives the protein CASTELLAGGNNEQFF.

This chain joins TRBV28 and TRBJ2-4; TRBD1 matches at 9 bases. The better agreement between TRBJ2-5 and the DNA end casts doubt on the J call. This CDR3 has 15 amino acids. Germline values: CDR1 MDHEN, CDR2 SYDVKM. The DNA of the CDR3 is TGTGCCAGCAGTTTGGGGGGACAGGGTGAAGAGACCCAGTACTTC. Protein: CASSLGGQGEETQYF.